These T cell receptor beta chains were read from a single sample in a study of yellow fever vaccine responses in identical twins. One entry per CDR3 protein, called by TCRdb with MiXCR from the RT-PCR reads. The sample carries about 23,000 distinct CDR3 sequences, roughly 73% recorded once. Sample: T cells from blood (PBMCs), unsorted or a sorted subset (not recorded which), taken before or after yellow fever vaccination (not recorded which). These receptors were collected from a woman aged 18-30 years who received the yellow fever vaccine. Both conserved end residues are part of each CDR3. D genes are given only for firm matches. Size is stated for part of the rows, as once, few or many counts, or as a class when the clone is expanded.

V	J	size	D	CDR3	DNA
TRBV29-1	TRBJ2-1	.	.	CSVALTRRYNEQFF	TGCAGCGTCGCCCTGACTCGGCGGTACAATGAGCAGTTCTTC
TRBV4-1	TRBJ2-1	few	.	CASSQEQARGIYEQFF	TGCGCCAGCAGCCAAGAACAAGCGAGAGGGATCTATGAGCAGTTCTTC
TRBV29-1	TRBJ2-1	.	TRBD2	CSVEWTSGGNEQFF	TGCAGCGTTGAATGGACTAGCGGGGGGAATGAGCAGTTCTTC
TRBV13	TRBJ2-7	.	TRBD1	CASSLGQGDYEQYF	TGTGCCAGCAGCTTAGGACAGGGGGACTACGAGCAGTACTTC
TRBV7-3	TRBJ2-1	.	.	CASSTTGGNEQFF	TGTGCCAGCAGCACCACCGGGGGCAATGAGCAGTTCTTC
TRBV6-1	TRBJ1-2	.	TRBD1	CASSQGQGAHGYTF	TGTGCCAGCAGTCAGGGACAGGGGGCGCACGGCTACACCTTC
TRBV20-1	TRBJ2-1	.	.	CSGGSYNEQFF	TGCAGTGGGGGATCCTACAATGAGCAGTTCTTC
TRBV10-3	TRBJ1-5	.	.	CAISEFGGGGDQPQHF	TGTGCCATCAGTGAGTTCGGAGGGGGGGGTGATCAGCCCCAGCATTTT
TRBV9	TRBJ1-2	.	.	CASSVATRGQNYGYTF	TGTGCCAGCAGCGTAGCTACGAGGGGCCAGAACTATGGCTACACCTTC
TRBV23-1	TRBJ2-1	.	.	CASSFSSGSYNEQFF	TGCGCCAGCAGTTTTTCGTCGGGCTCCTACAATGAGCAGTTCTTC
TRBV11-3	TRBJ1-2	.	.	CASSYRINYGYTF	TGTGCCAGCAGCTACAGGATTAACTATGGCTACACCTTC
TRBV5-1	TRBJ2-1	.	.	CASSFLTLYNEQFF	TGCGCCAGCAGCTTTCTGACACTCTACAATGAGCAGTTCTTC
TRBV2	TRBJ2-3	.	TRBD2	CATSRLAGTDTQYF	TGTGCCACCTCCCGACTAGCAGGGACAGATACGCAGTATTTT
TRBV12-3/TRBV12-4	TRBJ2-3	.	.	CASSPGPYTDTQYF	TGTGCCAGCAGCCCGGGCCCTTACACAGATACGCAGTATTTT
TRBV2	TRBJ1-1	few	.	CASSITVGGGTEAFF	TGTGCCAGCAGTATCACAGTGGGGGGGGGCACTGAAGCTTTCTTT
TRBV6-1	TRBJ1-1	once	.	CASSPERTENTEAFF	TGTGCCAGCAGTCCAGAAAGGACTGAGAACACTGAAGCTTTCTTT
TRBV4-3	TRBJ2-1	.	TRBD2	CASSQTAGGGPYNEQFF	TGCGCCAGCAGCCAAACCGCCGGGGGGGGCCCCTACAATGAGCAGTTCTTC
TRBV3-1	TRBJ2-7	.	.	CASSQQGYSYEQYF	TGTGCCAGCAGCCAGCAAGGCTACAGCTACGAGCAGTACTTC
TRBV11-1	TRBJ2-1	.	TRBD2	CASSLVGDSGRSAREQFF	TGTGCCAGCAGCTTAGTAGGAGATAGCGGGAGATCCGCGCGTGAGCAGTTCTTC
TRBV4-2	TRBJ2-3	once	.	CASSQDGASPTDTQYF	TGTGCCAGCAGCCAAGATGGGGCTAGCCCGACAGATACGCAGTATTTT
TRBV15	TRBJ2-3	.	.	CATSQDRGTQYF	TGTGCCACCAGTCAGGACCGTGGTACGCAGTATTTT
TRBV5-1	TRBJ1-1	.	.	CASSLEGRRHTEAFF	TGCGCCAGCAGCTTGGAGGGCAGGAGGCACACTGAAGCTTTCTTT
TRBV20-1	TRBJ2-1	once	.	CSGPGPPYNEQFF	TGCAGTGGCCCGGGACCCCCATACAATGAGCAGTTCTTC
TRBV29-1	TRBJ2-1	.	.	CSVDSPGSYNEQFF	TGCAGCGTTGATTCTCCAGGCTCCTACAATGAGCAGTTCTTC
TRBV10-3	TRBJ2-7	.	.	CAISEGTPSSYEQYF	TGTGCCATCAGTGAAGGGACTCCGAGCTCCTACGAGCAGTACTTC
TRBV7-6	TRBJ1-2	.	.	CASSLSLTYGYTF	TGTGCCAGCAGCTTAAGCCTGACCTATGGCTACACCTTC
TRBV12-3/TRBV12-4	TRBJ1-1	.	.	CASSLVKTGWKNTEAFF	TGTGCCAGCAGTCTAGTCAAGACAGGTTGGAAGAACACTGAAGCTTTCTTT
TRBV15	TRBJ1-5	.	.	CATSRDYVGNQPQHF	TGTGCCACCAGCAGAGATTACGTAGGCAATCAGCCCCAGCATTTT
TRBV11-1	TRBJ1-5	.	.	CASSSTGNQPQHF	TGTGCCAGCAGCTCCACAGGGAATCAGCCCCAGCATTTT
TRBV11-3	TRBJ1-1	.	.	CASSLSQQLNTEAFF	TGTGCCAGCAGCTTATCTCAACAGTTGAACACTGAAGCTTTCTTT
TRBV29-1	TRBJ2-1	.	.	CSVEGVNGGPQFF	TGCAGCGTTGAAGGGGTAAACGGGGGGCCACAGTTCTTC
TRBV23-1	TRBJ1-2	.	.	CASSAYGYTF	TGCGCCAGCAGTGCATATGGCTACACCTTC
TRBV11-2	TRBJ1-1	.	.	CASTPRLTEAFF	TGTGCCAGCACACCTAGACTCACTGAAGCTTTCTTT
TRBV2	TRBJ2-7	.	.	CASSERPPGSEQYF	TGTGCCAGCAGTGAAAGGCCTCCGGGGAGTGAGCAGTACTTC
TRBV5-6	TRBJ1-5	.	.	CASSWGEQQPQHF	TGTGCCAGCAGCTGGGGGGAACAACAGCCCCAGCATTTT
TRBV13	TRBJ2-1	.	.	CASRGTREQFF	TGTGCCAGCAGAGGAACTAGAGAGCAGTTCTTC
TRBV7-9	TRBJ2-1	.	.	CASSLSSNEQFF	TGTGCCAGCAGCTTATCTAGTAATGAGCAGTTCTTC
TRBV14	TRBJ2-2	once	.	CASSPIWSWDGELFF	TGTGCCAGCAGCCCCATCTGGAGTTGGGACGGGGAGCTGTTTTTT
TRBV4-3	TRBJ2-1	.	.	CASSQSPPGLTYNEQFF	TGCGCCAGCAGCCAAAGCCCCCCGGGACTTACCTACAATGAGCAGTTCTTC
TRBV11-2	TRBJ1-2	.	.	CASSSNRAYGYTF	TGTGCCAGCAGCTCCAACAGGGCCTATGGCTACACCTTC
TRBV15	TRBJ1-1	.	.	CATMGKTPPGEAFF	TGTGCCACCATGGGAAAGACACCCCCAGGTGAAGCTTTCTTT
TRBV29-1	TRBJ1-1	.	TRBD1	CSTPGQGWTEAFF	TGCAGCACACCGGGACAGGGATGGACTGAAGCTTTCTTT
TRBV10-3	TRBJ1-2	.	TRBD1	CAITTTGQIGYTF	TGTGCCATCACTACGACAGGGCAAATTGGCTACACCTTC
TRBV5-1	TRBJ2-1	.	.	CASSAGPDEYNEQFF	TGCGCCAGCAGCGCGGGCCCAGACGAATACAATGAGCAGTTCTTC
TRBV19	TRBJ1-5	.	.	CASSIGRGGNQPQHF	TGTGCCAGTAGTATTGGAAGAGGGGGCAATCAGCCCCAGCATTTT
TRBV29-1	TRBJ2-7	once	.	CSVEAGSYEQYF	TGCAGCGTTGAGGCTGGATCCTACGAGCAGTACTTC
TRBV7-6	TRBJ2-2	.	.	CASSSTAGAGELFF	TGTGCCAGCAGCTCCACCGCGGGCGCCGGGGAGCTGTTTTTT
TRBV2	TRBJ2-1	.	.	CASSAPYNEQFF	TGTGCCAGCAGTGCACCCTACAATGAGCAGTTCTTC